A selection of T cell receptor beta chains follows, all from one sample in a study of OX40 agonist ivuxolimab in advanced cancers. Sequenced by immunoSEQ multiplex PCR; TCRdb stores in-frame clones only, minus some. This sample yields about 89,000 clones, of which just under 95% are seen a single time; around 0.25% belongs to the top ten. This specimen consisted of CD4+ or CD8+ T cells sorted from blood, obtained in a trial of the OX40 agonist ivuxolimab. All receptors derive from an adult with an advanced solid tumor such as melanoma, head and neck, liver or kidney cancer. The CDR3 runs from the conserved cysteine through the conserved F or W. D genes are given only for firm matches. Clone size is stated in some rows and not others, as once, few, many or a class when expanded.

J,size,D,V,DNA,CDR3
TRBJ1-6,-,TRBD1,TRBV7-2,TGTGCCAGCAGCCGAGGACAGGGATTGTCACCCCTCCACTTT,CASSRGQGLSPLHF
TRBJ1-1,-,-,TRBV2,TGTGCCAGCAACCCGGACAGAAACACTGAAGCTTTCTTT,CASNPDRNTEAFF
TRBJ2-5,-,TRBD1,TRBV18,TGTGCCAGCTCACCCTCGGACAGGGGGTCGGAGACCCAGTACTTC,CASSPSDRGSETQYF
TRBJ1-5,-,TRBD1,TRBV30,TGTGCCTGGGGACAGGGCAATCAGCCCCAGCATTTT,CAWGQGNQPQHF
TRBJ2-1,-,-,TRBV11-1,TGTGCCAGCAGCTCGGATCCCTTTGGGGATAATGAGCAGTTCTTC,CASSSDPFGDNEQFF
TRBJ1-1,-,TRBD1,TRBV2,TGTGCCAGCAGTGAAGCGACAGGGGATACTGAAGCTTTCTTT,CASSEATGDTEAFF
TRBJ2-6,-,-,TRBV30,TGTGCCTGGAAATTCGTAGTCTCTGGGGCCAACGTCCTGACTTTC,CAWKFVVSGANVLTF
TRBJ1-6,-,-,TRBV6-5,TGTGCCAGCAGTTACTCGATGCAGAGTAATTCACCCCTCCACTTT,CASSYSMQSNSPLHF
TRBJ1-6,-,-,TRBV5-1,TGCGCCAGCAGCCTGGGACCCAATTCACCCCTCCACTTT,CASSLGPNSPLHF
TRBJ2-6,-,-,TRBV5-1,TGCGCCAGCAGCCCAGGAGGGGCCAACGTCCTGACTTTC,CASSPGGANVLTF
TRBJ1-6,-,-,TRBV28,TGTGCCAGCACAAGGGCCTCCTATAATTCACCCCTCCACTTT,CASTRASYNSPLHF
TRBJ2-1,-,-,TRBV1,TGCACCAGCGGGCTGGCGTACAATGAGCAGTTCTTC,CTSGLAYNEQFF
TRBJ2-3,few,-,TRBV5-1,TGCGCCAGCAGCTTGGGCGTACTAGGTGCTAGCACAGATACGCAGTATTTT,CASSLGVLGASTDTQYF
TRBJ2-3,once,-,TRBV9,TGTGCCAGCAGCCCTATTCTTAGCACAGATACGCAGTATTTT,CASSPILSTDTQYF
TRBJ2-3,-,-,TRBV29-1,TGCAGCGGACGACAGGCCCTCAGCACAGATACGCAGTATTTT,CSGRQALSTDTQYF
TRBJ2-4,-,TRBD2,TRBV29-1,TGCAGCGTTGGAGCGGGAGAGCGGGACATTCAGTACTTC,CSVGAGERDIQYF
TRBJ2-1,-,TRBD1,TRBV28,TGTGCCAGCAGTCCAGGACAGGGTTCCTACAATGAGCAGTTCTTC,CASSPGQGSYNEQFF
TRBJ2-2,-,-,TRBV5-6,TGTGCCAGCAGCTTGTGGGGGGACACCGGGGAGCTGTTTTTT,CASSLWGDTGELFF
TRBJ1-1,-,-,TRBV4-1,TGCGCCAGCAGCCAAGAACATCGGCTGAACACTGAAGCTTTCTTT,CASSQEHRLNTEAFF
TRBJ2-3,-,TRBD1,TRBV10-3,TGTGCCACAGGACAGGGCACAGATACGCAGTATTTT,CATGQGTDTQYF
TRBJ2-3,-,-,TRBV7-3,TGTGCCAGCAGCCAAGGGACTTCTAGCACAGATACGCAGTATTTT,CASSQGTSSTDTQYF
TRBJ2-1,-,-,TRBV30,TGTGCCTGGAGTATAGGCCCATCGTCCTACAATGAGCAGTTCTTC,CAWSIGPSSYNEQFF
TRBJ2-2,-,TRBD2,TRBV6-6,TGTGCCAGCCTAGCGGGATGGTCCACCGGGGAGCTGTTTTTT,CASLAGWSTGELFF
TRBJ2-1,once,TRBD2,TRBV5-1,TGCGCCAGCAGCTTGGAGAGCGGGGGGTGGAATGAGCAGTTCTTC,CASSLESGGWNEQFF
TRBJ2-1,-,-,TRBV4-3,TGCGCCAGCAGCCAAGATATTTGGCGTCTAAATGAGCAGTTCTTC,CASSQDIWRLNEQFF
TRBJ2-1,-,TRBD2,TRBV5-1,TGCGCCAGCGGCACGGGAGGGCCGACCTATGAGCAGTTCTTC,CASGTGGPTYEQFF
TRBJ2-3,-,-,TRBV5-1,TGCGCCAGCAGCTTGGCTGCTAGCGGCACAGATACGCAGTATTTT,CASSLAASGTDTQYF
TRBJ1-5,few,-,TRBV6-5,TGTGCCAGCAGTTACCGCGGCAATCAGCCCCAGCATTTT,CASSYRGNQPQHF
TRBJ1-2,-,-,TRBV7-2,TGTGCCAGCAGCTTAGCACTAACAGGTCTCGGCTACACCTTC,CASSLALTGLGYTF
TRBJ1-1,-,-,TRBV11-2,TGTGCCAGCAGCTTAGGGGTGAACACTGAAGCTTTCTTT,CASSLGVNTEAFF
TRBJ1-1,-,-,TRBV7-3,TGTGCCAGCAGCTTAATTTTACAGACTGAAGCTTTCTTT,CASSLILQTEAFF
TRBJ2-3,-,-,TRBV7-2,TGTGCCAGCAGCTACCCCCCTGGGGGTTTCAGTGCAGATACGCAGTATTTT,CASSYPPGGFSADTQYF
TRBJ2-1,-,TRBD2,TRBV28,TGTGCCAGCAGCCCTAGCGGGGGGGCGCGTAATGAGCAGTTCTTC,CASSPSGGARNEQFF
TRBJ1-1,-,-,TRBV7-3,TGTGCCAGCAGCTCCCAAGGGGGTTTAATGAACACTGAAGCTTTCTTT,CASSSQGGLMNTEAFF
TRBJ1-5,-,TRBD1,TRBV6-5,TGTGCCAGCAGCATCACCGGGACAGGGGAAAGGCCCCAGCATTTT,CASSITGTGERPQHF
TRBJ1-1,once,-,TRBV6-1,TGTGCCAGCAGCGGATATCGTGTCGGGAACACTGAAGCTTTCTTT,CASSGYRVGNTEAFF
TRBJ2-1,-,-,TRBV11-3,TGTGCCAGCAGCTCTAGCGCGAATGAGCAGTTCTTC,CASSSSANEQFF
TRBJ1-2,-,TRBD1,TRBV4-3,TGCGCCAGCAGCCACAACCCGGGACAGGGGGCGTACGGCTACACCTTC,CASSHNPGQGAYGYTF
TRBJ2-2,-,TRBD2,TRBV6-6,TGTGCCAGCACGACTAGCATAAACACCGGGGAGCTGTTTTTT,CASTTSINTGELFF
TRBJ1-5,-,-,TRBV6-5,TGTGCCAGCGCTACCCCGGGGGCCCGCGGCATCCAGCATTTT,CASATPGARGIQHF
TRBJ2-3,-,TRBD1,TRBV7-8,TGTGCCAGCAGCCCATCGGAAGGGGGCGGGTATGGCACAGATACGCAGTATTTT,CASSPSEGGGYGTDTQYF